This passage covers 16 T cell receptor beta chains from one sample sequenced in a study of control samples from healthy donors and cancer patients. Repertoires were generated with immunoSEQ multiplex PCR, while TCRdb's copy carries only in-frame clones and drops some. Here the sample spans approximately 230,000 clones, about four fifths being singletons. Sequencing was performed on PBMCs. These TCRs come from an older woman with lung cancer.

The chain joins TRBV5-1 to TRBJ2-1, with D perhaps TRBD2 (5 bases). The CDR3 covers 13 residues. V shed 3 bases and J shed 3 bases, with 7 bases lying between them. Germline CDR1 is SGHRS and CDR2 is YFSETQ. The CDR3 spells CASSSRDYNEQFF. In DNA, the CDR3 is TGCGCCAGCAGCTCCCGGGACTACAATGAGCAGTTCTTC.

The rearrangement uses TRBV3-1 (or the pseudogene TRBV3-2) and TRBJ2-4, with TRBD2 matching over 13 bases. V was pared by 3 bases and J by 3 bases, with 8 bases of the junction left unmatched. The CDR3 runs 18 residues. Germline V CDR1 and CDR2: LGHDT, YNNKEL (reference sequence). The CDR3 spells CASSQGTSGIVGKNIQYF. The CDR3 bases are TGTGCCAGCAGCCAGGGGACTAGCGGGATTGTGGGCAAAAACATTCAGTACTTC.

The chain is built from TRBV5-5 and TRBJ2-3, with TRBD2 matching over 8 bases. Losses at the gene ends were 0 bases for V and 6 bases for J; bases not matched to a gene: 12. The germline V gene has CDR1 SGHKS and CDR2 YYEKEE (reference sequence). This CDR3 has 17 amino acids. CDR3 bases: TGTGCCAGCAGCTTGGAGGGCGCCGGGGGGGCGGGGGATACGCAGTATTTT. Translated, it gives CASSLEGAGGAGDTQYF.

In its sample, this clone was seen once. Other DNA sequences in this sample translate to the same CDR3. V usage is TRBV4-1 and J usage is TRBJ2-3, with D unresolved. The CDR3 length is 16 residues. V was clipped by 0 bases and J by 0 bases, with 10 bases between them. CDR1 and CDR2 (germline): MGHRA, YSYEKL. The CDR3 bases are TGCGCCAGCAGCCAAGATCGGTCCAGGAGCACAGATACGCAGTATTTT. This gives the protein CASSQDRSRSTDTQYF.

J is TRBJ1-5 and V is TRBV19; D is ambiguous. Germline V lookup: CDR1 LNHDA, CDR2 SQIVND (reference sequence). V gave up 0 bases and J gave up 7 bases, with 7 bases separating them. CDR3 size: 13 residues. CDR3 loop: CASSIDRVQPQHF. Written as DNA, the CDR3 is TGTGCCAGTAGTATAGATAGGGTCCAGCCCCAGCATTTT.

The rearrangement uses TRBV9 and TRBJ2-2; 10 nucleotides match TRBD1. Unmatched junction bases numbered 4, after V lost 2 bases and J lost 3 bases. The CDR3 is 16 residues long. Per the germline V gene, CDR1 is SGDLS and CDR2 is YYNGEE. CDR3 DNA: TGTGCCAGCAGCGTTAGGGGGACAGGGGACACCGGGGAGCTGTTTTTT. It yields the protein CASSVRGTGDTGELFF.

The sample holds one count of this clone. The chain links TRBV4-2 to TRBJ2-2; possibly TRBD2 for D (6 bases). Trimming removed 4 bases at V and 6 bases at J, with 15 bases between. The CDR3 has 15 residues. CDR1 and CDR2 (germline): LGHNA, YNFKEQ. CDR3: CASSRGDFQAGELFF. In nucleotides, the CDR3 is TGTGCCAGCAGCCGGGGGGACTTCCAAGCCGGGGAGCTGTTTTTT.

This clone was counted a few times. The chain is built from TRBV11-2 and TRBJ1-2, with D maybe TRBD1 (5 bases). Germline V lookup: CDR1 SGHAT, CDR2 FQNNGV. CDR3 size: 16 residues. V was clipped by 0 bases and J by 4 bases, with 15 bases between them. The DNA of the CDR3 is TGTGCCAGCAGCTTAGAATCGGGGGGATTTGGCTATGGCTACACCTTC. It is translated as CASSLESGGFGYGYTF.

The genes are TRBV7-6 and TRBJ2-3, with TRBD2 as a possible D gene (5 bases). Germline V gives CDR1 SGHVS, CDR2 FNYEAQ. Trimming pared 7 bases from V and 2 bases from J, leaving 22 bases between. The CDR3 spans 17 residues. In nucleotides, the CDR3 is TGTGCCAGCACACCCCGGGGTGTTCGGCGGAACACAGATACGCAGTATTTT. It translates to CASTPRGVRRNTDTQYF.

For this clone: The germline gene is not matched at one end of the junction; a read error may be the cause. The chain is built from TRBV24-1 and TRBJ1-1; TRBD1 agrees at 8 bases. Germline assignment: CDR1 KGHDR and CDR2 SFDVKD. This CDR3 is built from 15 residues. The CDR3 region has the DNA TGTGCCACCAGTGACCCCCGGACAGGGAACACTAAAGCTTTCTTT. The encoded protein is CATSDPRTGNTKAFF.

V gene TRBV7-9 combines with J gene TRBJ1-1; D is unresolved. The CDR3 has 11 residues. The germline CDR1 and CDR2 sequences are SEHNR and FQNEAQ (reference sequence). V was pared by 2 bases and J by 8 bases, with 6 bases between. This chain's CDR3 is CASSLSGEAFF. DNA of the CDR3: TGTGCCAGCAGCTTAAGTGGGGAAGCTTTCTTT.

The rearrangement joins TRBV6-5 to TRBJ1-3; D is possibly TRBD1 (5 bases). The CDR3 contains 15 residues. Germline loops: CDR1 MNHEY, CDR2 SVGAGI. V shed 0 bases and J shed 2 bases, with 8 bases lying between them. The CDR3 region is CASSYSAGTGNTIYF. CDR3 nucleotides: TGTGCCAGCAGTTACTCTGCAGGGACTGGAAACACCATATATTTT.

The genes are TRBV7-9 and TRBJ1-4; TRBD1 matches 7 bases. CDR1 and CDR2 (germline): SEHNR, FQNEAQ (reference sequence). Losses at the gene ends were 2 bases for V and 8 bases for J; bases not matched to a gene: 5. The CDR3 totals 14 residues. CDR3 nucleotide sequence: TGTGCCAGCAGCTTATTCCAGGGGGACGAAAAACTGTTTTTT. Residues: CASSLFQGDEKLFF.

The J gene is TRBJ1-5, the V gene TRBV2; 10 positions agree with TRBD1. CDR1 and CDR2 from the germline V gene are SNHLY and FYNNEI. Trimming at V came to 4 bases and at J to 2 bases, leaving 11 bases not matched to a gene. The CDR3 extends over 18 amino acids. The CDR3 protein is CASSGIGGDRGGNQPQHF. The CDR3 bases are TGTGCCAGCAGTGGCATTGGGGGGGACAGGGGTGGCAATCAGCCCCAGCATTTT.

There are a few counts of this clone. The rearrangement joins TRBV6-5 to TRBJ1-5, with D hard to call. Trimming pared 4 bases from V and 0 bases from J, leaving 7 bases between. Germline CDR1 is MNHEY and CDR2 is SVGAGI. There are 14 residues in the CDR3. This CDR3 reads CASSSQDSNQPQHF. The CDR3 DNA is TGTGCCAGCAGTTCTCAGGATAGCAATCAGCCCCAGCATTTT.

This clone was detected only a few times. The J gene is TRBJ2-2, the V gene TRBV4-2, with TRBD2 matching over 14 bases. Germline CDR1 LGHNA, CDR2 YNFKEQ. CDR3 size: 19 residues. V was clipped by 4 bases and J by 1 base; unmatched bases: 8. The CDR3 here is CASSLLTGLAGVNTGELFF. The DNA of the CDR3 is TGTGCCAGCAGCCTGCTAACGGGACTAGCGGGAGTGAACACCGGGGAGCTGTTTTTT.